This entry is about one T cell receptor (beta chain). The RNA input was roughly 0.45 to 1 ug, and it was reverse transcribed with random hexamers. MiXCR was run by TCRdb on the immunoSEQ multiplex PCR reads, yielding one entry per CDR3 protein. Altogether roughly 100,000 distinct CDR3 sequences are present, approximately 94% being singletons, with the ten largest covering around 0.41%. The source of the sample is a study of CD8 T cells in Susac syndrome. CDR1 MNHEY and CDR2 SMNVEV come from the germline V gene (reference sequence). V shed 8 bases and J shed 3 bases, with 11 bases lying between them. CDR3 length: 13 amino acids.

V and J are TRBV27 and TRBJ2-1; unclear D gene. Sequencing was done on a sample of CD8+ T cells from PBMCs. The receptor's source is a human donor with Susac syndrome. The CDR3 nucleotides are TGTGCCAGCGCCCCTGGGGACTACAATGAGCAGTTCTTC. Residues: CASAPGDYNEQFF.